The clone carrying this T cell receptor beta chain was detected many times. One end of the junction fails to match germline, which may point to a read error. This specimen comes from a study of T cells after yellow fever vaccination. A 5'RACE template-switching step, the method used to make TCR cDNA, added a universal primer site and UMIs. MiXCR was run by TCRdb on the 5' RACE reads, yielding one entry per CDR3 protein. The top ten clones hold approximately 3% of a sample with a few hundred thousand distinct CDR3 sequences, 2.5% to 3.5% of them seen once. This CDR3 is built from 12 residues. From germline, CDR1 is MNHNS and CDR2 SASEGT.

The source material was CD4+ T cells sorted from PBMCs, sampled 10 days after the yellow fever booster vaccination. This chain uses TRBV6-1 with TRBJ1-1, with 7 bases that match TRBD1. This TCR derives from a man between 18 and 29 years old who received the YFV17D yellow fever vaccine. For the CDR3, the DNA is TGTGCCAGCAGAGAAGGGGGCTCGCTGGCTTTCTTT. Translation: CASREGGSLAFF.